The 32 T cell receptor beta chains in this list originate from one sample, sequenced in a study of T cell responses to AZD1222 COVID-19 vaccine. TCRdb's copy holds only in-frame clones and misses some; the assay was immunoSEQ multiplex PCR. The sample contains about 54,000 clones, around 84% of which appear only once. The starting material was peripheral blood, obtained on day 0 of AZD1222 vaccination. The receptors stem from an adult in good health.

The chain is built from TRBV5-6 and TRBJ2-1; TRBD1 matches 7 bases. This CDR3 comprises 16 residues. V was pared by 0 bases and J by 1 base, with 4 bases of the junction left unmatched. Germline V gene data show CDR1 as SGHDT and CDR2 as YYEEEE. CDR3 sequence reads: CASSLEGRGSYNEQFF. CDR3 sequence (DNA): TGTGCCAGCAGCTTGGAGGGCAGGGGGTCCTACAATGAGCAGTTCTTC. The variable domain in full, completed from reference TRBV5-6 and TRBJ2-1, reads DAGVTQSPTHLIKTRGQQVTLRCSPKSGHDTVSWYQQALGQGPQFIFQYYEEEERQRGNFPDRFSGHQFPNYSSELNVNALLLGDSALYLCASSLEGRGSYNEQFFGPGTRLTVL.

The CDR3 is CASSLQVSSNQPQHF. CDR3 nucleotide sequence: TGTGCCAGCAGCTTGCAGGTTTCGAGCAATCAGCCCCAGCATTTT. The rearrangement joins TRBV5-5 to TRBJ1-5; D remains unclear. The germline gives CDR1 SGHKS, CDR2 YYEKEE (reference sequence). The CDR3 extends over 15 amino acids. The V gene lost 1 base and the J gene lost 1 base, with 9 bases spanning the gap.

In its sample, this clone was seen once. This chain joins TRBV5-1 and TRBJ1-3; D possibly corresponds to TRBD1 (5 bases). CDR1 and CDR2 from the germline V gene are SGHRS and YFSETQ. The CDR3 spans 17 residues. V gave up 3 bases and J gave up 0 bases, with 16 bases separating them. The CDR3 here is CASSSRPTGLSGNTIYF. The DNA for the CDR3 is TGCGCCAGCAGCTCGCGTCCAACAGGCCTCTCTGGAAACACCATATATTTT.

CDR3 sequence: CASSQGGTAIEAFF. The CDR3 bases are TGCGCCAGCAGCCAAGGCGGGACAGCTATTGAAGCTTTCTTT. This chain uses TRBV4-3 with TRBJ1-1; 7 nucleotides align to TRBD1. With 1 base clipped from V and 7 bases from J, the junction kept 6 bases outside the gene matches. The CDR3 loop spans 14 amino acids. Germline V gives CDR1 LGHNA, CDR2 YSLEER.

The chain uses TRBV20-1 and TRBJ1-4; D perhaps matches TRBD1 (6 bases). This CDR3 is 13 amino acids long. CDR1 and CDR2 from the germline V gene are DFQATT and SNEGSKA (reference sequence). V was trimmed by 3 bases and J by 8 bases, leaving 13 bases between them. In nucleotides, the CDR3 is TGCAGTGCTAGTCCGGGGGCGAGAGAAAAACTGTTTTTT. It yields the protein CSASPGAREKLFF.

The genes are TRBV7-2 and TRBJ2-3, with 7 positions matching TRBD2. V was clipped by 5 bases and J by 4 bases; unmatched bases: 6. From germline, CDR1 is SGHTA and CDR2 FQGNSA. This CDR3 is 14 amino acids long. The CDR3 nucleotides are TGTGCCAGCAGCCGCCGGGAGGACCCAGATACGCAGTATTTT. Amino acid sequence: CASSRREDPDTQYF.

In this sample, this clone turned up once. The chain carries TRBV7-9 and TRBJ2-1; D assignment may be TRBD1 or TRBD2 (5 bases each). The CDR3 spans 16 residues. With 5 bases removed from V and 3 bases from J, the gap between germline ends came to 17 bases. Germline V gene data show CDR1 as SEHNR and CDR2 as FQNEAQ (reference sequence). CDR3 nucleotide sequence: TGTGCCAGCAGCGGGGGACGGGGCGGTCTCTACAATGAGCAGTTCTTC. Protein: CASSGGRGGLYNEQFF.

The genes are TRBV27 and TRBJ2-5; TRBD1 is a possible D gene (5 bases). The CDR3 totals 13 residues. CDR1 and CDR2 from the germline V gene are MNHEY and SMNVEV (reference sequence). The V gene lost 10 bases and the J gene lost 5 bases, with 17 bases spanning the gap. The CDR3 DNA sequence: TGTGCCACCGCAGGGCCTTCAGGGGAGACCCAGTACTTC. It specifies CATAGPSGETQYF.

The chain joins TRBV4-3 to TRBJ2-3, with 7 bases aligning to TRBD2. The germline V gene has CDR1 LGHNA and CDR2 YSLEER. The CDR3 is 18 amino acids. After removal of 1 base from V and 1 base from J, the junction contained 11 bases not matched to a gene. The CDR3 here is CASSQAGLGGEGTDTQYF. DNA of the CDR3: TGCGCCAGCAGCCAAGCTGGTTTGGGAGGGGAGGGCACAGATACGCAGTATTTT.

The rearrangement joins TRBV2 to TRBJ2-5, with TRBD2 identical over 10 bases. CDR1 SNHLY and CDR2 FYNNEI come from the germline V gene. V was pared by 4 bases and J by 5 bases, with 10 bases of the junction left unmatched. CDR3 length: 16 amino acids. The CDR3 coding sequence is TGTGCCAGCAGTGGGGTTAGCGGGGGGCGCGGGGAGACCCAGTACTTC. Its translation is CASSGVSGGRGETQYF.

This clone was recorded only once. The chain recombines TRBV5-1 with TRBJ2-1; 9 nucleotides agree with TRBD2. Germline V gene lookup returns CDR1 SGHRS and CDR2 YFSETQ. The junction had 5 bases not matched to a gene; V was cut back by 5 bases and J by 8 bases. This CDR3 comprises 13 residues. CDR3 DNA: TGCGCCAGCAGTCCAGCGGGAGGCGATGAGCAGTTCTTC. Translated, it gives CASSPAGGDEQFF.

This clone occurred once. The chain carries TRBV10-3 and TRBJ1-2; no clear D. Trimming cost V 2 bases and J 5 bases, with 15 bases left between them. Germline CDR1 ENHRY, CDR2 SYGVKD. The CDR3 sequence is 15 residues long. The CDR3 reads CAISEDGQTYYGYTF. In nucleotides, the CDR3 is TGTGCCATCAGTGAGGACGGCCAAACTTATTATGGCTACACCTTC.

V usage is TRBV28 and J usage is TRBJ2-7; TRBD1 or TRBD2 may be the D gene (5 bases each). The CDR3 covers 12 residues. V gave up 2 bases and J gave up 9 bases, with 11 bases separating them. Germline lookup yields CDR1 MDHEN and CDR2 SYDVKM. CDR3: CASSLMGPSQYF. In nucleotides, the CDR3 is TGTGCCAGCAGTTTAATGGGACCATCGCAGTACTTC.

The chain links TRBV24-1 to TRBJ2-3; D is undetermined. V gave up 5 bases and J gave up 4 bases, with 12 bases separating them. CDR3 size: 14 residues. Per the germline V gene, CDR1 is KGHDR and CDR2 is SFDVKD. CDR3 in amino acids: CATSAPRRPDTQYF. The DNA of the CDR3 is TGTGCCACCAGTGCGCCCCGAAGGCCAGATACGCAGTATTTT.

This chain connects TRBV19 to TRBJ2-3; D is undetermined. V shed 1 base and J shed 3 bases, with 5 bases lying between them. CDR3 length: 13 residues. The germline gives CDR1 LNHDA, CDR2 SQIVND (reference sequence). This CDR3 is CASSIALTDTQYF. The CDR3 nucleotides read TGTGCCAGTAGTATAGCATTAACAGATACGCAGTATTTT.

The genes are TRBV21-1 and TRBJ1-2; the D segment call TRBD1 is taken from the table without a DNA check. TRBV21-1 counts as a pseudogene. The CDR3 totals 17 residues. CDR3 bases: TGTGCCAGCAGCAAAGGTCGCGGGACAGGGGCCGGCTATGGCTACACCTTC. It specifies CASSKGRGTGAGYGYTF.

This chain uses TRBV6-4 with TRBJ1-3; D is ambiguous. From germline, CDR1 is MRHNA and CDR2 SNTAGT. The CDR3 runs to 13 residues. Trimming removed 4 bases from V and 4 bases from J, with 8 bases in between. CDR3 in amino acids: CASSARRGNTIYF. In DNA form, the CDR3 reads TGTGCCAGCAGTGCTCGCAGGGGAAACACCATATATTTT.

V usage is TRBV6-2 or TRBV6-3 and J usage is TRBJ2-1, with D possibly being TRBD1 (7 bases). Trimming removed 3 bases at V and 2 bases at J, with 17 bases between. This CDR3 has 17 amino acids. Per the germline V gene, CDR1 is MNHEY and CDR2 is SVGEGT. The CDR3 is CASSYGPLRGAYNEQFF. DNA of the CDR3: TGTGCCAGCAGTTATGGTCCCCTCAGGGGGGCCTACAATGAGCAGTTCTTC.

The chain's CDR3 is CASSLTETDTQYF. For the CDR3, the DNA is TGTGCCAGCAGCCTCACAGAGACAGATACGCAGTATTTT. This chain links TRBV7-9 with TRBJ2-3; no clear D. The V gene lost 5 bases and the J gene lost 3 bases, with 9 bases spanning the gap. This CDR3 is built from 13 residues. The germline CDR1 and CDR2 sequences are SEHNR and FQNEAQ (reference sequence).

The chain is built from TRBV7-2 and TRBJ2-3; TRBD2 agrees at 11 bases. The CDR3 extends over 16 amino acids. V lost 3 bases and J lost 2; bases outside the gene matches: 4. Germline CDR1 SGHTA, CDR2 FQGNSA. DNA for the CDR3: TGTGCCAGCAGCTTGGGACTAGCGGCTCCCACAGATACGCAGTATTTT. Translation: CASSLGLAAPTDTQYF. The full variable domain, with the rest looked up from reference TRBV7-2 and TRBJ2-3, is GAGVSQSPSNKVTEKGKDVELRCDPISGHTALYWYRQSLGQGLEFLIYFQGNSAPDKSGLPSDRFSAERTGGSVSTLTIQRTQQEDSAVYLCASSLGLAAPTDTQYFGPGTRLTVL.

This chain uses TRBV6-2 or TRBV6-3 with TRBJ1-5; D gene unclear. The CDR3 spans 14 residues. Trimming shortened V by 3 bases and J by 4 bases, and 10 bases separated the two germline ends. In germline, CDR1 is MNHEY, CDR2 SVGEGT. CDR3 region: CASSYDGLNQPQHF. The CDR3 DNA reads TGTGCCAGCAGTTATGACGGCTTAAATCAGCCCCAGCATTTT.

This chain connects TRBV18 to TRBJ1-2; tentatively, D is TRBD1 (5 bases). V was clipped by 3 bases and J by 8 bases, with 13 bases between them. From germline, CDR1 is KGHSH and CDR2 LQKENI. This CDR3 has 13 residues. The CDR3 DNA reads TGTGCCAGCTCACCGCGCAGGGAGGACGGCTACACCTTC. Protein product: CASSPRREDGYTF.

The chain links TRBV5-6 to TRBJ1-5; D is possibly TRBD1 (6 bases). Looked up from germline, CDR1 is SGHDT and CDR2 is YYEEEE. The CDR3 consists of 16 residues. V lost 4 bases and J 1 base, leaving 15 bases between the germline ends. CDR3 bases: TGTGCCAGCAGCCTACAGGGATTACGCAGCAATCAGCCCCAGCATTTT. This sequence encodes CASSLQGLRSNQPQHF.

In DNA, the CDR3 is TGTGCCAGCAGCCTCCGGGGCGGGGGCCTCACAGATACGCAGTATTTT. Translating it yields CASSLRGGGLTDTQYF. The chain has TRBV9 and TRBJ2-3; D is possibly TRBD2 (7 bases). V gave up 4 bases and J gave up 2 bases, with 17 bases separating them. Germline V gene lookup returns CDR1 SGDLS and CDR2 YYNGEE. The CDR3 contains 16 residues.

This chain's CDR3 is CASSYYGSYEQYF. As DNA, the CDR3 is TGTGCCAGCAGTTACTACGGCTCCTACGAGCAGTACTTC. The gene calls are TRBV6-5 and TRBJ2-7; D not certain. The CDR3 contains 13 residues. Germline-derived CDR1 and CDR2 are MNHEY and SVGAGI. V gave up 1 base and J gave up 0 bases, with 4 bases separating them.

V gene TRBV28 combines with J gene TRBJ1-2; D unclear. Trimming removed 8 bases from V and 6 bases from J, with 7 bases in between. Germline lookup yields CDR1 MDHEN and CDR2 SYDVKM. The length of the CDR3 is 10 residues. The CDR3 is CASGDDGYTF. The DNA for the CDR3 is TGTGCCAGCGGAGACGATGGCTACACCTTC.

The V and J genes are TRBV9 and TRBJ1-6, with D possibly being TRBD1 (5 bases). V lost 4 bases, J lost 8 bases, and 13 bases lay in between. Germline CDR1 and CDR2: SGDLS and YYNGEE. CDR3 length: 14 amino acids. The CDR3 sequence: CASSPTETDSPLHF. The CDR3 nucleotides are TGTGCCAGCAGCCCGACGGAGACAGATTCACCCCTCCACTTT.

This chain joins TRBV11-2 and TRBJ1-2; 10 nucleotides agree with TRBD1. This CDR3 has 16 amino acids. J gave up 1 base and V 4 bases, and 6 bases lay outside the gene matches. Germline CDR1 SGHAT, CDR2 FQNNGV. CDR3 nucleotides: TGTGCCAGCAGCTCTCCGGGACAGGGGCGTAACTATGGCTACACCTTC. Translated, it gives CASSSPGQGRNYGYTF.

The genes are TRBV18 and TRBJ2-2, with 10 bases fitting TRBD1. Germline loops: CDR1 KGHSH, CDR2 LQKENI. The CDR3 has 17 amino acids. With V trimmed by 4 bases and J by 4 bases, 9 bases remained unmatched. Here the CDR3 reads CASSRSGTGAGTGELFF. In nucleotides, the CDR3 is TGTGCCAGCTCACGTTCTGGGACAGGGGCCGGCACCGGGGAGCTGTTTTTT. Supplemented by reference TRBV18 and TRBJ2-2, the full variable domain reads NAGVMQNPRHLVRRRGQEARLRCSPMKGHSHVYWYRQLPEEGLKFMVYLQKENIIDESGMPKERFSAEFPKEGPSILRIQQVVRGDSAAYFCASSRSGTGAGTGELFFGEGSRLTVL.

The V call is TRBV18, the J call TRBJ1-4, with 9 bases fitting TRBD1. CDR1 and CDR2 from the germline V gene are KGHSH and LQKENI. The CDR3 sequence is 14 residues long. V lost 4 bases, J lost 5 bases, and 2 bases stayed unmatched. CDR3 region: CASSQTGGNEKLFF. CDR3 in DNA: TGTGCCAGCTCACAGACAGGGGGGAATGAAAAACTGTTTTTT.

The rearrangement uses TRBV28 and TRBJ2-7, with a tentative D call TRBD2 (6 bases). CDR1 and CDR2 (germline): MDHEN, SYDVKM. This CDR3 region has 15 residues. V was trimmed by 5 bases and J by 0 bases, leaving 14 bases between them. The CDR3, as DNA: TGTGCCAGCAGTCAAACGGGACTGCGCTCCTACGAGCAGTACTTC. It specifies CASSQTGLRSYEQYF.

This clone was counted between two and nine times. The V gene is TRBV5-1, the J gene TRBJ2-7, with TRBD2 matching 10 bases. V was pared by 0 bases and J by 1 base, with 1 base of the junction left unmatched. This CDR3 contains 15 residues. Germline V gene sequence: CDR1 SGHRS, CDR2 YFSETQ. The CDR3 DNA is TGCGCCAGCAGCTTGGGACTAGCGGGTTCCTACGAGCAGTACTTC. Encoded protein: CASSLGLAGSYEQYF.